This TCR beta chain was found in a study of shared clonotypes between healthy human individuals (dated by TCRdb to 2020 to 2021). Background for the entire study: A couple of women and a few men aged 18 to 49 years were included in the cohort. Per donor, three plates each were used for CD4 naive and CD4 memory, two for CD8 naive, and one for CD8 memory. To estimate repertoire size and how much clonotypes are shared between individuals, the study performed deep sequencing of blood TCR repertoires from about five healthy adults. To increase sequencing depth and limit assay-specific biases, different laboratories used diverse techniques to prepare libraries and sequence TCR repertoires. Per donor, leukapheresis produced somewhere between about 0.8 and 9 billion PBMCs. Summary of the overall study and its limitations: Across a few donors, around 5.4% of naive CD4, 3.5% of naive CD8, approximately 2.5% of memory CD4, and roughly 0.41% of memory CD8 clonotypes were shared. The genetic and exposure-history diversity represented was limited by the small number of donors. Incomplete sequencing was indicated by rarefaction of sorted-subset datasets, despite the large sequencing depth. Only blood was sampled, and tissue TCR repertoires likely differ from those in blood. Compared with non-shared clonotypes, clonotypes shared by all four sorted-subset donors had higher generation probabilities. Pairwise subsampling led to the expectation that sequencing depth would affect the degree of clonotype sharing among donors. Naive subsets generally had larger estimated clonotype richness than memory subsets.

Worth noting for this clone: Its antigen is currently not known. Qualities for individual bases were not recorded, and no much larger clone is one base off.

The CDR3, cysteine through phenylalanine, is 14 amino acids long. Only the CDR3 portion is preserved as DNA: 42 bases, with reading frame beginning at the first base. At the junction V is shortened by 5 bases and J by 1 base, with 11 bases in between. The germline V gene (reference sequence) gives CDR1 as LNHDA and CDR2 as SQIVND. CD8 naive samples were CD45RO-negative cells positively selected for CCR7, giving a CD45RA+CCR7+ population that excluded TemRA cells. The donors were healthy, HIV-negative adults who had no recently reported acute infections or vaccinations. All donors were Caucasian adults living in Nashville, Tennessee, USA. Blood was collected by leukapheresis, and PBMCs were isolated by Ficoll-Histopaque density gradient centrifugation and then cryopreserved in liquid nitrogen vapor phase. Analytical flow cytometry was used to check the purity and quantity of every magnetically sorted T cell population. Genomic DNA was isolated from every sorted fraction and measured by UV absorbance on a Nanodrop 2000c.

Using the deep immunoSEQ assay, multiplex PCR amplified TCR CDR3 regions from genomic DNA. Genomic DNA extracted from each cell subset was distributed evenly over all wells of several immunoSEQ 96-well plates, and each plate served as one replicate. For sorted subsets, each replicate PCR was loaded with roughly 200 ng genomic DNA, equivalent to 30,000 to 35,000 T cell genomes. Purified libraries were measured with a Qubit 3.0 fluorometer, size-checked on a Bioanalyzer 2100, and measured again with the KAPA Library Quantification kit. Every immunoSEQ 96-well plate was sequenced on a separate single-read 150-cycle Illumina NextSeq 550 flow cell. The paper's data handling went like this. Because the immunoSEQ output held only junctional sequences and lacked quality scores, the filtering could not match the filtering applied to full-length reads. Sequences were annotated with PyIR, a Python wrapper for IgBLAST v1.9, and V/J genes and CDR3 were assigned using IMGT germline references. Reads were filtered out if the reads had weak V/J assignments (E-value above 1e-6), no CDR3, stop codons, out-of-frame junctions, or ambiguous translated residues. V3J clonotypes were defined as sequences sharing the same inferred V gene, J gene, and CDR3 amino acid sequence. The percentage overlap between two repertoires was calculated by dividing the number of shared unique clonotypes by the size of the smaller repertoire. Three approaches were used to assess repertoire richness: RTK rarefaction, the Chao1 estimator, and Recon v2.1 estimates of unobserved clonotypes. Generation probabilities were computed with OLGA for all TCRbeta clonotypes obtained by the gDNA method from four donors. As stored in TCRdb, this immuneACCESS dataset retains in-frame rearrangements with V and J assigned. A fraction of the clones does not appear; measured against another copy, unresolved V genes explain less than half of the discrepancy, and the remainder lacks a known reason. Clone size and the V and J calls come from that table; the DNA yielded D and trimming. The sample has about 2.1 million clones on record, roughly 93% of them singletons. Approximately 1.7% of the sample is taken by the ten largest.

This receptor was identified in a man aged 18 to 30 in good health. Some clones in this sample may be carry-over from other donors' samples. Sequencing was carried out using naive CD8+ T cells from PBMCs. The sample's cell subset or site label, in plain terms: CD45RA+CCR7+. The chain employs TRBV19 and TRBJ1-1; TRBD1 could be the D gene, as 5 bases match. The nucleotide sequence is TGTGCCAGTAGTCGGGTTGGGGCGAACACTGAAGCTTTCTTT. Translation gives CASSRVGANTEAFF.